One sample yielded the 6 T cell receptor beta chains listed below, sequenced in a study of cytomegalovirus exposure and HLA in healthy donors (dated by TCRdb to between 2016 and 2019). Libraries came from the immunoSEQ multiplex PCR assay. A mixture of 60 forward primers for TCR Vbeta segments and 13 reverse primers for TCR Jbeta segments was used in the multiplex PCR. TCRdb obtained this table from immuneACCESS and retained in-frame rearrangements with V and J assigned. These tables miss some clones; where compared with another copy, unresolved V genes account for less than half of the shortfall, and the remainder is unexplained. Here the sample has about 97,000 clones; 76% occur a single time. The ten largest clones add up to around 4% of the sample. Source material: PBMCs. The receptors come from a man in his forties or fifties in good health and CMV-seronegative.

The V gene is TRBV5-1, the J gene TRBJ2-3; perhaps TRBD1 as D (5 bases). The V gene lost 0 bases and the J gene lost 4 bases, with 9 bases spanning the gap. Germline loops: CDR1 SGHRS, CDR2 YFSETQ. CDR3 length equals 14 residues. The CDR3 loop reads CASSLGQMPDTQYF. CDR3 DNA: TGCGCCAGCAGCTTGGGACAGATGCCAGATACGCAGTATTTT.

The rearrangement links TRBV13 to TRBJ2-3; D is undetermined. The V gene's germline CDR1 is PRHDT and CDR2 FYEKMQ (reference sequence). This CDR3 spans 17 amino acids. The germline V and J ends were trimmed by 5 bases and 5 bases, with 23 bases remaining between them. The CDR3 reads CASSPPPAELAEDTQYF. CDR3 in DNA: TGTGCCAGCAGCCCCCCCCCGGCGGAGTTAGCAGAAGATACGCAGTATTTT.

The rearrangement links TRBV7-3 to TRBJ2-3; TRBD2 aligns across 9 bases. Trimming at V came to 5 bases and at J to 4 bases, leaving 7 bases not matched to a gene. This CDR3 contains 15 residues. Per germline, CDR1 SGHTA and CDR2 FQGTGA. CDR3 sequence: CASSPVAGEADTQYF. For the CDR3, the DNA is TGTGCCAGCAGCCCTGTAGCGGGGGAGGCAGATACGCAGTATTTT.

The J gene is TRBJ2-6, the V gene TRBV7-8, with D maybe TRBD2 (6 bases). CDR1 is SGHVS and CDR2 is FQNEAQ in the germline V gene. This CDR3 has 14 amino acids. V shed 4 bases and J shed 2 bases, with 6 bases lying between them. Here the CDR3 reads CASSWGAGANVLTF. The CDR3 coding sequence is TGTGCCAGCAGCTGGGGGGCTGGGGCCAACGTCCTGACTTTC.

The rearrangement uses TRBV28 and TRBJ1-5; D not resolved. The CDR3 is made up of 14 amino acids. Trimming shortened V by 7 bases and J by 2 bases, and 12 bases separated the two germline ends. CDR1 is MDHEN, CDR2 SYDVKM, per germline. CDR3 coding DNA: TGTGCCAGCAATCTAGTTCAAGGCAATCAGCCCCAGCATTTT. Encoded protein: CASNLVQGNQPQHF.

The chain employs TRBV7-3 and TRBJ2-3; 7 bases line up with TRBD2. This CDR3 comprises 14 residues. Germline CDR1 reads SGHTA; CDR2 reads FQGTGA. Unmatched junction bases numbered 4, after V lost 6 bases and J lost 1 base. CDR3 in amino acids: CASRAAGGTDTQYF. In DNA form, the CDR3 reads TGTGCCAGCAGGGCCGCGGGGGGCACAGATACGCAGTATTTT. Based on the CDR3 plus reference TRBV7-3 and TRBJ2-3, the full variable domain is GAGVSQTPSNKVTEKGKYVELRCDPISGHTALYWYRQSLGQGPEFLIYFQGTGAADDSGLPNDRFFAVRPEGSVSTLKIQRTERGDSAVYLCASRAAGGTDTQYFGPGTRLTVL.